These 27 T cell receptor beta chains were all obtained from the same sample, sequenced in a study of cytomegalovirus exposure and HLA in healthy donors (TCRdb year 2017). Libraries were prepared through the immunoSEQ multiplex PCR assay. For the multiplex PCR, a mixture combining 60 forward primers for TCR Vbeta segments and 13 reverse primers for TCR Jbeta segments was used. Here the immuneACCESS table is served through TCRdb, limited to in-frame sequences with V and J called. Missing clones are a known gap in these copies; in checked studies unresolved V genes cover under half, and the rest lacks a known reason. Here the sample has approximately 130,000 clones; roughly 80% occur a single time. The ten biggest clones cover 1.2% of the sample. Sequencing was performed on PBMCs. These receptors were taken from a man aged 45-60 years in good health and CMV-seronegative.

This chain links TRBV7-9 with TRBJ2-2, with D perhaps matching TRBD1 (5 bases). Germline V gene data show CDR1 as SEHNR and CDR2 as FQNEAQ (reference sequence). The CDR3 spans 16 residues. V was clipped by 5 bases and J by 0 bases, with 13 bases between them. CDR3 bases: TGTGCCAGCAGCAGTCGGACACTAACGAACACCGGGGAGCTGTTTTTT. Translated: CASSSRTLTNTGELFF.

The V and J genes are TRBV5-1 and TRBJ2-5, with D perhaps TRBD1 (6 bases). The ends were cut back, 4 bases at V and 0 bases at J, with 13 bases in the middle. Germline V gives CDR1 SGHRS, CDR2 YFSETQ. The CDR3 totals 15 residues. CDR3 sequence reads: CASSTEGVYQETQYF. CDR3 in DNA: TGCGCCAGCAGCACCGAGGGGGTGTACCAAGAGACCCAGTACTTC.

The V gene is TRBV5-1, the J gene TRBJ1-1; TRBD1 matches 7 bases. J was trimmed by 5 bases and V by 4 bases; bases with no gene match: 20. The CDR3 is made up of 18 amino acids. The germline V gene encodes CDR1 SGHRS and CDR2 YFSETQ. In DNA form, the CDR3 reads TGCGCCAGCAGCGTTCCTACCGACAGGGTCCCGCGCGGAACTGAAGCTTTCTTT. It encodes CASSVPTDRVPRGTEAFF.

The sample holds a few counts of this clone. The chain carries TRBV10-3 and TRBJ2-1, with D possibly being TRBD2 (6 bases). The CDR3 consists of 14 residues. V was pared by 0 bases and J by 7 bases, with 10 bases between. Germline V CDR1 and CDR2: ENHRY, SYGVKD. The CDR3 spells CAISESTSKNEQFF. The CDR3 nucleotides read TGTGCCATCAGTGAGTCGACTAGTAAGAATGAGCAGTTCTTC.

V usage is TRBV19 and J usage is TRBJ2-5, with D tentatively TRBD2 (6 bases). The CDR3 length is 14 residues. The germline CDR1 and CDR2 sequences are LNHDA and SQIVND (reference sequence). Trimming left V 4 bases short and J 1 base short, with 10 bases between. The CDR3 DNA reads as TGTGCCAGTAGTAACCCGGGAGCCCAAGAGACCCAGTACTTC. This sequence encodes CASSNPGAQETQYF. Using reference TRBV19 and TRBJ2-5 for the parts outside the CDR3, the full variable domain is DGGITQSPKYLFRKEGQNVTLSCEQNLNHDAMYWYRQDPGQGLRLIYYSQIVNDFQKGDIAEGYSVSREKKESFPLTVTSAQKNPTAFYLCASSNPGAQETQYFGPGTRLLVL.

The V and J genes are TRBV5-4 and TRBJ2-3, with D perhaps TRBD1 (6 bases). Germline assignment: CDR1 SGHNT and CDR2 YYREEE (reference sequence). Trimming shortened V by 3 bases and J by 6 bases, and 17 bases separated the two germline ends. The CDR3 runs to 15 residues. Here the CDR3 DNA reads TGTGCCAGCAGCTCCGCCAGGAGCACAGGGGATACGCAGTATTTT. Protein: CASSSARSTGDTQYF.

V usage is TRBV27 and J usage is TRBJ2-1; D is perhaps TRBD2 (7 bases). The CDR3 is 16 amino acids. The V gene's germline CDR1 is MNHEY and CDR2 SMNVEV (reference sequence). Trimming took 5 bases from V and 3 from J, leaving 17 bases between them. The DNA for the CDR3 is TGTGCCAGCAGTCCATTAAAGGGGGAGGGCTACAATGAGCAGTTCTTC. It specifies CASSPLKGEGYNEQFF.

The CDR3 spells CASSQDGQGARGYTF. The CDR3 DNA is TGTGCCAGCAGCCAAGACGGGCAGGGGGCGCGGGGCTACACCTTC. V usage is TRBV4-2 and J usage is TRBJ1-2; 8 bases are shared with TRBD1. This CDR3 comprises 15 residues. Germline V gene lookup returns CDR1 LGHNA and CDR2 YNFKEQ. J lost 8 bases, V lost 0 bases, and 8 bases had no gene match.

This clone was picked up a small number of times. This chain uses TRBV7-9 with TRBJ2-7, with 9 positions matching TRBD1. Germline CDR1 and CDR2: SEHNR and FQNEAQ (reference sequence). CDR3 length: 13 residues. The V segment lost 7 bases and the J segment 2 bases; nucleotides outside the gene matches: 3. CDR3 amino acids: CASTDRGAYEQYF. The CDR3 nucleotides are TGTGCCAGCACTGACAGGGGGGCCTACGAGCAGTACTTC.

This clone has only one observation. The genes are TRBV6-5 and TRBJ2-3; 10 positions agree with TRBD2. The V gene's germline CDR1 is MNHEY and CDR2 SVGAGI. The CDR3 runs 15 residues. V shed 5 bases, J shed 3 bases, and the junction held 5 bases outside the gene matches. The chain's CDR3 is CASSTWTSGTDTQYF. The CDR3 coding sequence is TGTGCCAGCAGTACCTGGACTAGCGGTACAGATACGCAGTATTTT.

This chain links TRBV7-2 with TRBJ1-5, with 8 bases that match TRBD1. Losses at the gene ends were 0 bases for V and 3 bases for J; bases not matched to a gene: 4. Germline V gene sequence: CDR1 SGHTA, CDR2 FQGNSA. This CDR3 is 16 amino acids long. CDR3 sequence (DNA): TGTGCCAGCAGCTTAGCGCACAGGGGGTTCAATCAGCCCCAGCATTTT. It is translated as CASSLAHRGFNQPQHF.

The CDR3 DNA sequence: TGTGCCAGCAGTTCCTCCCACATACAGGGTTACGAGCAGTACTTC. It codes for CASSSSHIQGYEQYF. The rearrangement joins TRBV28 to TRBJ2-7; D might be TRBD1 (6 bases). This CDR3 comprises 15 residues. V was pared by 4 bases and J by 4 bases, with 17 bases between. Germline V gene lookup returns CDR1 MDHEN and CDR2 SYDVKM.

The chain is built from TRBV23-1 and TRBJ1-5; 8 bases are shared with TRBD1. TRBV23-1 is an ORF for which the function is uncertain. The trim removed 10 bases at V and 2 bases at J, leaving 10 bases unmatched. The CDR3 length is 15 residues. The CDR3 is CATNFGQGGNQPQHF. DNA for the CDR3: TGCGCCACCAACTTCGGACAGGGAGGCAATCAGCCCCAGCATTTT.

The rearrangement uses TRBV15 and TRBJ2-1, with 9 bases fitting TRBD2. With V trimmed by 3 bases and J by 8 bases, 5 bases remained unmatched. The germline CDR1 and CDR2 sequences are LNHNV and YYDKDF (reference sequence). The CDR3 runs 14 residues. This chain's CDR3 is CATSSSGSGHEQFF. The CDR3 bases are TGTGCCACCAGCAGTAGCGGGAGTGGGCATGAGCAGTTCTTC.

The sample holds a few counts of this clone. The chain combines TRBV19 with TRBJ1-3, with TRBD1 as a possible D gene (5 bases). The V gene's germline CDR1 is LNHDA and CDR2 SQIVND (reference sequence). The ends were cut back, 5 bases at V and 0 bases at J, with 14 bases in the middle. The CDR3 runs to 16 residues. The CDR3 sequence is CASSSAGHNSGNTIYF. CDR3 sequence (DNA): TGTGCCAGTAGTTCGGCAGGACACAACTCTGGAAACACCATATATTTT. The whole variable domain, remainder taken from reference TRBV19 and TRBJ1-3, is DGGITQSPKYLFRKEGQNVTLSCEQNLNHDAMYWYRQDPGQGLRLIYYSQIVNDFQKGDIAEGYSVSREKKESFPLTVTSAQKNPTAFYLCASSSAGHNSGNTIYFGEGSWLTVV.

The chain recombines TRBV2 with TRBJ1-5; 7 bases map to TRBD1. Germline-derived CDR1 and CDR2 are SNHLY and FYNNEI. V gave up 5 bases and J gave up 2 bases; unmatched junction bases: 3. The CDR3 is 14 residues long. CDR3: CASSKDRGNQPQHF. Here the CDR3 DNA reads TGTGCCAGCAGTAAAGACAGGGGCAATCAGCCCCAGCATTTT. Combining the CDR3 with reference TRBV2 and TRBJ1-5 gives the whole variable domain EPEVTQTPSHQVTQMGQEVILRCVPISNHLYFYWYRQILGQKVEFLVSFYNNEISEKSEIFDDQFSVERPDGSNFTLKIRSTKLEDSAMYFCASSKDRGNQPQHFGDGTRLSIL.

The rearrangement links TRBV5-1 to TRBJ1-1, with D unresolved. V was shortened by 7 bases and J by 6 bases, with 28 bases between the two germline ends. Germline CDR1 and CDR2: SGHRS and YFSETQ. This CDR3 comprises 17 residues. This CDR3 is CASRAALTGRATPEAFF. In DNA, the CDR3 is TGCGCCAGCCGTGCGGCGTTGACGGGGAGGGCAACCCCTGAAGCTTTCTTT.

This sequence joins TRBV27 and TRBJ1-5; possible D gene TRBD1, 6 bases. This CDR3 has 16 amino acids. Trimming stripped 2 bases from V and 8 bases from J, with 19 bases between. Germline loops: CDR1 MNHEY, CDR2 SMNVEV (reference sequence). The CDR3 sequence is CASSLVRQGLPEPQHF. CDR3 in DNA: TGTGCCAGCAGTTTAGTTCGGCAGGGGCTTCCAGAGCCCCAGCATTTT.

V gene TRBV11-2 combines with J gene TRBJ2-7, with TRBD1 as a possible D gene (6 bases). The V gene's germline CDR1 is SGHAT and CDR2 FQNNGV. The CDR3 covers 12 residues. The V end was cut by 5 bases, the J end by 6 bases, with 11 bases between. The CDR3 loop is CASSPVGAEQYF. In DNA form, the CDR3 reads TGTGCCAGCAGCCCCGTGGGGGCCGAGCAGTACTTC.

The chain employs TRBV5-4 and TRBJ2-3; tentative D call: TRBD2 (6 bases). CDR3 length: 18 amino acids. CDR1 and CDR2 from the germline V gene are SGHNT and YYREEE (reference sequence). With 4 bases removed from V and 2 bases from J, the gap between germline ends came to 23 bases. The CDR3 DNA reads TGTGCCAGCAGCACCGGGGTAGCTAGCGTAACACTCACAGATACGCAGTATTTT. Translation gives CASSTGVASVTLTDTQYF.

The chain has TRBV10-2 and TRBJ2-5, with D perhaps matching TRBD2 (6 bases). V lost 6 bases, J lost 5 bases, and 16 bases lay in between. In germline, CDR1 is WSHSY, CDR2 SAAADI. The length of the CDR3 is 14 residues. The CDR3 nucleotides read TGCGCCAGCAGCACCCCTAGCGACGGGGAGACCCAGTACTTC. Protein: CASSTPSDGETQYF.

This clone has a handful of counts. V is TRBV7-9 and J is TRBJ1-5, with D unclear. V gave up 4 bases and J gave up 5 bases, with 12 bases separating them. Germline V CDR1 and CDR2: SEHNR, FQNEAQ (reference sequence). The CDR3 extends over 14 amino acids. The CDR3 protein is CASSSSGLDQPQHF. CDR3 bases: TGTGCCAGCAGCTCTAGCGGATTGGATCAGCCCCAGCATTTT.

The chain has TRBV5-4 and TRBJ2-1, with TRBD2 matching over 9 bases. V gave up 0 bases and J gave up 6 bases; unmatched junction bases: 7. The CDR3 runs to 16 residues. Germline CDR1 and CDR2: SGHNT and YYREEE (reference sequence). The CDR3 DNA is TGTGCCAGCAGCTTGGAGCTAGCGGGAAATGGCAATGAGCAGTTCTTC. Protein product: CASSLELAGNGNEQFF.

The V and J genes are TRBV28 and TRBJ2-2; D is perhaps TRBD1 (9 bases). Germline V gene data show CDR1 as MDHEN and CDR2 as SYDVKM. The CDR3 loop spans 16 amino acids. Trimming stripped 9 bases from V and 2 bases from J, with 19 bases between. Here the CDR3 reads CASQAGDRVNTGELFF. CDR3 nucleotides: TGTGCCAGTCAAGCGGGGGACAGGGTAAACACCGGGGAGCTGTTTTTT.

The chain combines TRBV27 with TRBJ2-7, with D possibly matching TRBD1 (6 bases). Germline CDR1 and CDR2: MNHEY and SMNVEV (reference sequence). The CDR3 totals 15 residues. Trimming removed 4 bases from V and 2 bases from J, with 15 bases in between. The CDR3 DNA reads TGTGCCAGCAGTTCTAGTTCGACAGGAACCTACGAGCAGTACTTC. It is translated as CASSSSSTGTYEQYF.

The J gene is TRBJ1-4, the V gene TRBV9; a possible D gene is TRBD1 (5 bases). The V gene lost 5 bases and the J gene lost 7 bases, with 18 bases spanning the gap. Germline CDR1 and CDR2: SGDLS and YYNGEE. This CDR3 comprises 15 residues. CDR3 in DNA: TGTGCCAGCAGTGACCTCCGGGGGGACGGTGAAAAACTGTTTTTT. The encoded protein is CASSDLRGDGEKLFF.

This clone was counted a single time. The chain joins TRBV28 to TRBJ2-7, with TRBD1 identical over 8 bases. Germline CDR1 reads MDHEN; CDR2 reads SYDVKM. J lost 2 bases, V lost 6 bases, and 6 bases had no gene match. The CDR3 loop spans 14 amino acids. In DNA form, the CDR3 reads TGTGCCAGCAGAGAGACAGGGGCGACCTACGAGCAGTACTTC. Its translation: CASRETGATYEQYF.